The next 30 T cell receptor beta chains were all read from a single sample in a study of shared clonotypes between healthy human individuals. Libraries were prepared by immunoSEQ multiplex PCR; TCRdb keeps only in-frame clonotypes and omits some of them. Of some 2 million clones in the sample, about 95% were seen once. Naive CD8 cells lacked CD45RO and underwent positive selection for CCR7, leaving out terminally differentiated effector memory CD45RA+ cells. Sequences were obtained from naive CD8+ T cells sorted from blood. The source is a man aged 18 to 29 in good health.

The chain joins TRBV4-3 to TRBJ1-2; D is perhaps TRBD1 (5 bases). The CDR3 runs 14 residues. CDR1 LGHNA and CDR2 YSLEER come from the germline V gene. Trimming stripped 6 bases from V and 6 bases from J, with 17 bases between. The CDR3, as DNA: TGCGCCAGCAGGCCGATGGGGGGTTTCAATGGCTACACCTTC. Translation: CASRPMGGFNGYTF.

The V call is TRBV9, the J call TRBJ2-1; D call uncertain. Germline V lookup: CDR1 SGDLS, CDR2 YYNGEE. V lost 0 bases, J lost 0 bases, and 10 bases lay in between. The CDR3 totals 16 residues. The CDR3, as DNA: TGTGCCAGCAGCGTAGTGGCGGCTAGCTCCTACAATGAGCAGTTCTTC. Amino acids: CASSVVAASSYNEQFF.

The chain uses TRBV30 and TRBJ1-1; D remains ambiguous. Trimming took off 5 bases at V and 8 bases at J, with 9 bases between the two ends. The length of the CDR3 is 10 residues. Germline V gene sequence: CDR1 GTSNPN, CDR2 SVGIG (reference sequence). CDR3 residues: CAWGVTEAFF. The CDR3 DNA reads TGTGCCTGGGGAGTTACCGAAGCTTTCTTT. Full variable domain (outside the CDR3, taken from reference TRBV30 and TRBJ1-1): SQTIHQWPATLVQPVGSPLSLECTVEGTSNPNLYWYRQAAGRGLQLLFYSVGIGQISSEVPQNLSASRPQDRQFILSSKKLLLSDSGFYLCAWGVTEAFFGQGTRLTVV.

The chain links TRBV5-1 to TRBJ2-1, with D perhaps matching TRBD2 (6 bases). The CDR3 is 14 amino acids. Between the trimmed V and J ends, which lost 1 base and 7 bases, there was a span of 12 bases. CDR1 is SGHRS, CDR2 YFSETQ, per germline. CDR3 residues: CASSLFGEENEQFF. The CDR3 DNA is TGCGCCAGCAGCTTGTTTGGGGAGGAAAATGAGCAGTTCTTC. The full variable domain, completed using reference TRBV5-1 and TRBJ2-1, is KAGVTQTPRYLIKTRGQQVTLSCSPISGHRSVSWYQQTPGQGLQFLFEYFSETQRNKGNFPGRFSGRQFSNSRSEMNVSTLELGDSALYLCASSLFGEENEQFFGPGTRLTVL.

The CDR3 bases are TGTGCCAGCAGCTTGGGGTGGGGTCAGGGGGCCTACGAGCAGTACTTC. As protein: CASSLGWGQGAYEQYF. This chain uses TRBV5-6 with TRBJ2-7, with 7 positions matching TRBD1. The CDR3 is 16 amino acids. Trimming at V came to 0 bases and at J to 2 bases, leaving 8 bases not matched to a gene. Germline V gene sequence: CDR1 SGHDT, CDR2 YYEEEE. Variable domain in full (rest from reference TRBV5-6 and TRBJ2-7): DAGVTQSPTHLIKTRGQQVTLRCSPKSGHDTVSWYQQALGQGPQFIFQYYEEEERQRGNFPDRFSGHQFPNYSSELNVNALLLGDSALYLCASSLGWGQGAYEQYFGPGTRLTVT.

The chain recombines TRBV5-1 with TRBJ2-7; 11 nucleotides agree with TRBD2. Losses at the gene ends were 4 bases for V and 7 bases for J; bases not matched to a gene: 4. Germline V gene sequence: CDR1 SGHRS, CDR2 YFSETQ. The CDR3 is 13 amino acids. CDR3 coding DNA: TGCGCCAGCAGCCAGGGACTAGCGGATGAGCAGTACTTC. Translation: CASSQGLADEQYF.

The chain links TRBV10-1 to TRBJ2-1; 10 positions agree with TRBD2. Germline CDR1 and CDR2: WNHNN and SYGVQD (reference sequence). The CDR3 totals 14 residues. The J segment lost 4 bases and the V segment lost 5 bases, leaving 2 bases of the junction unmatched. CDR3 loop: CASSTSGVYNEQFF. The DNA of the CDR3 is TGCGCCAGCAGTACTAGCGGGGTTTACAATGAGCAGTTCTTC.

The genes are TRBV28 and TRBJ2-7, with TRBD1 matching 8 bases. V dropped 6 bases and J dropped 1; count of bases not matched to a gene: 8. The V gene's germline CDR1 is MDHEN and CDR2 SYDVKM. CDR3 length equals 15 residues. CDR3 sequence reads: CASRPRTGLSYEQYF. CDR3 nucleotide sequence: TGTGCCAGCAGACCCCGGACAGGGTTGTCCTACGAGCAGTACTTC.

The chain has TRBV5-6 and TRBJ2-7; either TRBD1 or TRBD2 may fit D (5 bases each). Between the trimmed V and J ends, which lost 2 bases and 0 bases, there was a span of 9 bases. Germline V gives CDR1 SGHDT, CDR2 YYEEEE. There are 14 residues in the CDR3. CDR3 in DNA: TGTGCCAGCAGCTTTGCAGGGAGCTCCTACGAGCAGTACTTC. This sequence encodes CASSFAGSSYEQYF.

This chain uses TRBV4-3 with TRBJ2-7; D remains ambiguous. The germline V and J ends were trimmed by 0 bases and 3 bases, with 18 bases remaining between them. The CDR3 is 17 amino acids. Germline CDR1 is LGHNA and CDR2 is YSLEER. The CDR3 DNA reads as TGCGCCAGCAGCCAAGAGGTAATCAGGCTAATGGGCTACGAGCAGTACTTC. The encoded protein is CASSQEVIRLMGYEQYF.

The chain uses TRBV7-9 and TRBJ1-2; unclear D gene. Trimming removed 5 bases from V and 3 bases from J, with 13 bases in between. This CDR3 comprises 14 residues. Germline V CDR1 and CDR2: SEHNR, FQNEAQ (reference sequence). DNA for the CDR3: TGTGCCAGCAGCCTGGCCTCCGGGTACTATGGCTACACCTTC. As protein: CASSLASGYYGYTF.

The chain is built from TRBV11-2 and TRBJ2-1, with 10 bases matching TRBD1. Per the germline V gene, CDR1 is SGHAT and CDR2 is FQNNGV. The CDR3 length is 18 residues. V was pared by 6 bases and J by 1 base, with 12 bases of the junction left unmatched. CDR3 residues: CASSPRDRGYGSYNEQFF. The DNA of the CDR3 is TGTGCCAGCAGTCCCCGGGACAGGGGCTATGGGTCCTACAATGAGCAGTTCTTC.

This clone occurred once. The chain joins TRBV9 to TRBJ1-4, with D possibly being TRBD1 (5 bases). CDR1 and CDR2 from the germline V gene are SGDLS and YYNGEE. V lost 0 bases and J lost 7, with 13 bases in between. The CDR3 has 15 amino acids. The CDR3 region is CASSVGGQAREKLFF. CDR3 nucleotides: TGTGCCAGCAGCGTAGGGGGCCAGGCGCGTGAAAAACTGTTTTTT.

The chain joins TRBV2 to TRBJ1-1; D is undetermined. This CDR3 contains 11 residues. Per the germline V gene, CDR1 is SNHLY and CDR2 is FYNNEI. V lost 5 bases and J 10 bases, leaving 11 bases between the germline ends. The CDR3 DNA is TGTGCCAGCAGTTTGGCCCGGGGAGCTTTCTTT. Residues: CASSLARGAFF.

The CDR3 DNA follows: TGTGCCAGCAGTTGGAACACGGACGAGCAGTACTTC. Translated: CASSWNTDEQYF. V is TRBV2 and J is TRBJ2-7, with D uncertain. The CDR3 length is 12 residues. Germline assignment: CDR1 SNHLY and CDR2 FYNNEI. V lost 5 bases and J 5 bases, leaving 10 bases between the germline ends.

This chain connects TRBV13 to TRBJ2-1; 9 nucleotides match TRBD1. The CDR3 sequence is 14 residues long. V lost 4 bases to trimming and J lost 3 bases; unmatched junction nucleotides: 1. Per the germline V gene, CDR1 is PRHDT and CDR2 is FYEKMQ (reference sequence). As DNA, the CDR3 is TGTGCCAGCAGCTCGGACAGGGGCTACAATGAGCAGTTCTTC. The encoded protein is CASSSDRGYNEQFF.

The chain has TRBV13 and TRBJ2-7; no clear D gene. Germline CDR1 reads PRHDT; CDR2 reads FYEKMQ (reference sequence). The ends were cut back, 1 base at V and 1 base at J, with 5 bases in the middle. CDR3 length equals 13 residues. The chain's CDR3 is CASSLDTSYEQYF. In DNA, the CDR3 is TGTGCCAGCAGCTTAGATACATCCTACGAGCAGTACTTC.

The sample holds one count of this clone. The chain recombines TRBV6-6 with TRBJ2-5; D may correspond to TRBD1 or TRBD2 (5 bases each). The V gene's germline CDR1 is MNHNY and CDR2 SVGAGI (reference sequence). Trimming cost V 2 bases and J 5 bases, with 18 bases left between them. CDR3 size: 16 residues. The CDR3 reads CASSYSGQALGETQYF. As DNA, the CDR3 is TGTGCCAGCAGTTACAGCGGACAAGCCTTGGGGGAGACCCAGTACTTC.

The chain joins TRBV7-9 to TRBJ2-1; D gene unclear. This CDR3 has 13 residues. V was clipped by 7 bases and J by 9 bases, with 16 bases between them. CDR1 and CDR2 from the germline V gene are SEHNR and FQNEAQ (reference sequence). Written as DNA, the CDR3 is TGTGCCAGCATCCCAGGTTGGTCGGTTGAGCAGTTCTTC. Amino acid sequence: CASIPGWSVEQFF.

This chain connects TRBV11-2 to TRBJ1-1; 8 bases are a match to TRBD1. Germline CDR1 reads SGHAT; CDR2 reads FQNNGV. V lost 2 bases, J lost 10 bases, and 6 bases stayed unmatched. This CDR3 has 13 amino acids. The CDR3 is CASSLYQGARAFF. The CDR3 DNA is TGTGCCAGCAGCTTATACCAGGGGGCAAGAGCTTTCTTT.

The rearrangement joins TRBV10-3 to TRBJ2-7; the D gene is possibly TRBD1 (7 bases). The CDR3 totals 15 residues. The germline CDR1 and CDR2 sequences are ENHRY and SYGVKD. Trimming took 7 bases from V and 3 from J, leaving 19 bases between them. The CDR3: CAIKDGGTEGYEQYF. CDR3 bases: TGTGCCATCAAGGATGGCGGGACAGAGGGCTACGAGCAGTACTTC.

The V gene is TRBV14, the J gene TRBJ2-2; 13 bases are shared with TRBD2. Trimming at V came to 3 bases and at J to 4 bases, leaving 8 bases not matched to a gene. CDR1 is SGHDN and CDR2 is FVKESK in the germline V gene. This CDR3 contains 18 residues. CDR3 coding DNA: TGTGCCAGCAGCCAGAGGACTAGCGGGAGAGGCGGCACCGGGGAGCTGTTTTTT. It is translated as CASSQRTSGRGGTGELFF.

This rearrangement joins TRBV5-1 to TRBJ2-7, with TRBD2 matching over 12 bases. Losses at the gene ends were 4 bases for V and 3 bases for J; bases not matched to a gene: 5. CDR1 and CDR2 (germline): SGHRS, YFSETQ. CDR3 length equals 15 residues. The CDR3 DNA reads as TGCGCCAGCAGCCCCAGGACTAGCGGGGTCTACGAGCAGTACTTC. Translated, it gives CASSPRTSGVYEQYF.

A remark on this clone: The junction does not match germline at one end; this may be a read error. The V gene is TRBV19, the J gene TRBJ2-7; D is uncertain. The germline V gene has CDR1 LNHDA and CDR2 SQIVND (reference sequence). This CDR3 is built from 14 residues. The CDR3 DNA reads TGTGCCAGTAGTCTAGACCGCTCCGTTGACGAGCAGTACTTC. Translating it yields CASSLDRSVDEQYF.

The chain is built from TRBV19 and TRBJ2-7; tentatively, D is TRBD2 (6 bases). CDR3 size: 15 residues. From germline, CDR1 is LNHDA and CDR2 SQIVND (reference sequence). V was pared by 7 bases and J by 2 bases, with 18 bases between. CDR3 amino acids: CASTPTGTAAYEQYF. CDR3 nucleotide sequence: TGTGCCAGTACCCCGACCGGGACTGCAGCCTACGAGCAGTACTTC.

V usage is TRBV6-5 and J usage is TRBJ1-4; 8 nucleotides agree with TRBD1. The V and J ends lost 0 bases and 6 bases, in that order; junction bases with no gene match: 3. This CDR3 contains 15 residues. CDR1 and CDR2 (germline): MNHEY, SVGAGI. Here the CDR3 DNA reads TGTGCCAGCAGTTACTCGACAGGGGAGGATGAAAAACTGTTTTTT. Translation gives CASSYSTGEDEKLFF.

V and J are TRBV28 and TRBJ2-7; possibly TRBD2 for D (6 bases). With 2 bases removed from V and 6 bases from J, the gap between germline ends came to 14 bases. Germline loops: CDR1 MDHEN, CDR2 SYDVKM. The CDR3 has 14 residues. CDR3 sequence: CASSLPGTPGEQYF. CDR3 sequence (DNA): TGTGCCAGCAGTTTACCCGGGACTCCCGGCGAGCAGTACTTC.

Written as DNA, the CDR3 is TGTGCCAGCAGCCTCCCCGGGACAGCTAATGAAAAACTGTTTTTT. It is translated as CASSLPGTANEKLFF. V is TRBV28 and J is TRBJ1-4; 7 nucleotides line up with TRBD1. J lost 3 bases, V lost 6 bases, and 7 bases had no gene match. This CDR3 contains 15 residues. The germline V gene encodes CDR1 MDHEN and CDR2 SYDVKM.

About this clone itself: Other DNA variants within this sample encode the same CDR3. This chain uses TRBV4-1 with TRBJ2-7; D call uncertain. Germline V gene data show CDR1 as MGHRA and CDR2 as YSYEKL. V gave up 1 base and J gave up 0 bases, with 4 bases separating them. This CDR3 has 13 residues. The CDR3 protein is CASSQGHSYEQYF. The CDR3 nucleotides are TGCGCCAGCAGCCAAGGACACTCCTACGAGCAGTACTTC.

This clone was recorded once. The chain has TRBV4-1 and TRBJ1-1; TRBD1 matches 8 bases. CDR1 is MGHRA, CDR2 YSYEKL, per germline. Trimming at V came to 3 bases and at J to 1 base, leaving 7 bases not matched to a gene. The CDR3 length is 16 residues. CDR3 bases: TGCGCCAGCAGCCACAGTCCCGGGACAGGGAACACTGAAGCTTTCTTT. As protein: CASSHSPGTGNTEAFF.